This entry describes one T cell receptor beta chain. Antigen: not known. This sample's time point: persistent/refractory GD, antithyroid drugs over 5 years with positive TRAb. Preparation of the TCR library used RNA extracted from PBMCs. Germline CDR1 is MDHEN and CDR2 is SYDVKM. V dropped 3 bases and J dropped 3 bases, with 11 bases sitting between them. The CDR3 length is 15 residues. The sample comes from a study of regulatory T cells in long-lasting Graves disease. Study-wide points: The study examined only peripheral blood, not thyroid tissue.

Building of the TCR beta libraries involved iRepertoire HTBI primers and Arm-PCR of CDR3 regions. TCRdb re-derived calls from the multiplex PCR reads in MiXCR, one entry per CDR3 protein. Among a few hundred thousand distinct CDR3 sequences listed, 23% were seen once. This sequence originates from a woman in her 40s with Graves disease. V is TRBV28 and J is TRBJ2-2; D not resolved. Specimen: peripheral blood mononuclear cells (PBMCs), collected when the disease was refractory, from a patient treated with antithyroid drugs. CDR3 in DNA: TGTGCCAGCAGTTTCCAAGAGTTCGACACCGGGGAGCTGTTTTTT. It specifies CASSFQEFDTGELFF.